These 6 T cell receptor beta chains came from one sample sequenced in a study of blood T cell repertoires in COVID-19. The method was immunoSEQ multiplex PCR; TCRdb's version includes in-frame clones alone and lacks a portion of them. The table shows about 400,000 clones, with roughly 90% occurring only once. Material: peripheral blood. The source of these receptors is a woman in her 30s with acute or convalescent COVID-19.

The chain employs TRBV2 and TRBJ1-1, with D unclear. CDR1 is SNHLY and CDR2 is FYNNEI in the germline V gene. The CDR3 runs to 17 residues. Trimming pared 1 base from V and 1 base from J, leaving 16 bases between. The CDR3, as DNA: TGTGCCAGCAGTGAAGGCTATCGCTTTGTGCGGAACACTGAAGCTTTCTTT. Translated, it gives CASSEGYRFVRNTEAFF.

This sequence joins TRBV18 and TRBJ1-4; D might be TRBD1 (6 bases). Trimming cost V 4 bases and J 8 bases, with 23 bases left between them. This CDR3 has 17 residues. Germline lookup yields CDR1 KGHSH and CDR2 LQKENI. The CDR3 reads CASSLQWTELFREKLFF. CDR3 nucleotides: TGTGCCAGCTCACTACAATGGACAGAGCTATTTCGGGAAAAACTGTTTTTT.

V is TRBV5-1 and J is TRBJ2-5; 9 bases line up with TRBD2. Trimming cost V 5 bases and J 2 bases; bases outside gene matches: 10. Looked up from germline, CDR1 is SGHRS and CDR2 is YFSETQ. The CDR3 has 16 residues. The DNA of the CDR3 is TGCGCCAGCAGGCGCGGCGGGGGGGCCCCACAAGAGACCCAGTACTTC. Translation: CASRRGGGAPQETQYF.

The V call is TRBV30, the J call TRBJ2-2; perhaps TRBD2 as D (6 bases). V gave up 2 bases and J gave up 8 bases, with 21 bases separating them. Germline assignment: CDR1 GTSNPN and CDR2 SVGIG (reference sequence). The CDR3 covers 16 residues. The CDR3 reads CAWSRASAPVGGELFF. The CDR3 DNA follows: TGTGCCTGGAGTCGCGCTAGCGCGCCGGTGGGGGGGGAGCTGTTTTTT. The full variable domain, in which reference TRBV30 and TRBJ2-2 provide the parts outside the CDR3, is SQTIHQWPATLVQPVGSPLSLECTVEGTSNPNLYWYRQAAGRGLQLLFYSVGIGQISSEVPQNLSASRPQDRQFILSSKKLLLSDSGFYLCAWSRASAPVGGELFFGEGSRLTVL.

V gene TRBV7-9 combines with J gene TRBJ2-1; the match to TRBD1 covers 8 bases. In germline, CDR1 is SEHNR, CDR2 FQNEAQ (reference sequence). The CDR3 contains 15 residues. V shed 4 bases, J shed 4 bases, and the junction held 6 bases outside the gene matches. The CDR3 bases are TGTGCCAGCAGCTCAAAGGGACAGGAGTACAATGAGCAGTTCTTC. Translating gives CASSSKGQEYNEQFF.

The chain is built from TRBV15 and TRBJ2-1; 11 bases map to TRBD1. The CDR3 spans 13 residues. Trimming removed 8 bases from V and 8 bases from J; junction bases left unmatched: 5. Germline V gene sequence: CDR1 LNHNV, CDR2 YYDKDF (reference sequence). The CDR3 DNA is TGTGCCACCCAGGGACAGGGGGGCCATGAGCAGTTCTTC. Its translation: CATQGQGGHEQFF.